Presented here are 12 T cell receptor beta chains from one specimen sequenced in a study of cytomegalovirus exposure and HLA in healthy donors. In the PCR, 60 Vbeta and 13 Jbeta primers were used. TCRdb's table, derived via immunoSEQ multiplex PCR, lists solely in-frame clones and lacks some. The profile shows roughly 130,000 clones, 82% of them singletons. Input material: PBMCs. The source is a male donor in good health and CMV-seropositive.

V gene TRBV7-2 combines with J gene TRBJ1-4; D gene ambiguous. Deletions cut 7 bases from V and 4 bases from J, with 16 bases between. Germline lookup yields CDR1 SGHTA and CDR2 FQGNSA. This CDR3 region has 15 residues. CDR3 coding DNA: TGTGCCAGCACACTTAACGGAGTTAGTAATGAAAAACTGTTTTTT. Amino acid sequence: CASTLNGVSNEKLFF.

The chain couples TRBV5-6 to TRBJ1-2, with a weak D call TRBD1 (5 bases). From germline, CDR1 is SGHDT and CDR2 YYEEEE. The CDR3 sequence is 14 residues long. Trimming took 7 bases from V and 7 from J, leaving 20 bases between them. CDR3 sequence reads: CASRLSPATGGYTF. For the CDR3, the DNA is TGTGCCAGCCGCCTTTCCCCGGCCACAGGTGGCTACACCTTC.

The rearrangement uses TRBV7-2 and TRBJ1-3; D gene uncertain. Trimming pared 5 bases from V and 3 bases from J, leaving 11 bases between. CDR3 length equals 14 residues. CDR1 is SGHTA and CDR2 is FQGNSA in the germline V gene. This CDR3 reads CASSRLEVGNTIYF. The CDR3 DNA follows: TGTGCCAGCAGCCGCCTAGAGGTTGGAAACACCATATATTTT.

This chain links TRBV30 with TRBJ1-6; no definite D call. Germline V gene data show CDR1 as GTSNPN and CDR2 as SVGIG (reference sequence). The CDR3 has 15 residues. V lost 8 bases to trimming and J lost 0 bases, with 14 bases between them. The CDR3 reads CAGKPQSSYNSPLHF. In DNA, the CDR3 is TGTGCCGGGAAACCACAGAGCTCCTATAATTCACCCCTCCACTTT.

V and J are TRBV7-2 and TRBJ1-3, with TRBD1 matching over 8 bases. The J segment lost 3 bases and the V segment lost 4 bases, leaving 5 bases of the junction unmatched. Germline CDR1 reads SGHTA; CDR2 reads FQGNSA. The CDR3 extends over 15 amino acids. The CDR3 is CASSSSRGHGNTIYF. DNA for the CDR3: TGTGCCAGCAGCTCGTCCAGGGGGCATGGAAACACCATATATTTT. The variable domain in full, with the rest retrieved from reference TRBV7-2 and TRBJ1-3, is GAGVSQSPSNKVTEKGKDVELRCDPISGHTALYWYRQSLGQGLEFLIYFQGNSAPDKSGLPSDRFSAERTGGSVSTLTIQRTQQEDSAVYLCASSSSRGHGNTIYFGEGSWLTVV.

The gene calls are TRBV6-5 and TRBJ1-2; maybe TRBD1 (6 bases). The germline CDR1 and CDR2 sequences are MNHEY and SVGAGI. The CDR3 consists of 15 residues. V lost 6 bases and J lost 6, with 20 bases in between. The CDR3 region is CASSARTGSINGYTF. The CDR3 DNA follows: TGTGCCAGCAGCGCGAGAACAGGGTCTATAAATGGCTACACCTTC.

The CDR3 spells CASSESGRLAGDGKNIQYF. Here the CDR3 DNA reads TGCGCCAGCAGTGAGTCGGGGAGACTAGCGGGAGATGGCAAAAACATTCAGTACTTC. This sequence joins TRBV10-2 and TRBJ2-4; 12 nucleotides line up with TRBD2. The CDR3 consists of 19 residues. J was trimmed by 3 bases and V by 0 bases; bases with no gene match: 9. Germline V gene lookup returns CDR1 WSHSY and CDR2 SAAADI.

The V call is TRBV7-9, the J call TRBJ2-1; 12 bases agree with TRBD2. The CDR3 covers 15 residues. Unmatched junction bases numbered 3, after V lost 3 bases and J lost 6 bases. Germline CDR1 SEHNR, CDR2 FQNEAQ (reference sequence). CDR3 protein: CASSFLAGGINEQFF. For the CDR3, the DNA is TGTGCCAGCAGCTTTCTAGCGGGAGGGATCAATGAGCAGTTCTTC.

The chain links TRBV7-9 to TRBJ1-4; D is unclear. The CDR3 totals 17 residues. Trimming left V 1 base short and J 0 bases short, with 12 bases between. Germline CDR1 and CDR2: SEHNR and FQNEAQ (reference sequence). In DNA, the CDR3 is TGTGCCAGCAGCTTAGGAGGAGGACGGACAACTAATGAAAAACTGTTTTTT. It codes for CASSLGGGRTTNEKLFF. Complete variable domain (other parts from reference TRBV7-9 and TRBJ1-4): DTGVSQNPRHKITKRGQNVTFRCDPISEHNRLYWYRQTLGQGPEFLTYFQNEAQLEKSRLLSDRFSAERPKGSFSTLEIQRTEQGDSAMYLCASSLGGGRTTNEKLFFGSGTQLSVL.

J is TRBJ1-1 and V is TRBV5-1; 8 bases fit TRBD1. The length of the CDR3 is 16 residues. CDR1 is SGHRS, CDR2 YFSETQ, per germline. After removal of 2 bases from V and 0 bases from J, the junction contained 6 bases not matched to a gene. The CDR3 here is CASSFRTGPMNTEAFF. The CDR3 DNA reads TGCGCCAGCAGCTTCCGGACAGGGCCGATGAACACTGAAGCTTTCTTT. The complete variable domain, with remaining parts taken from reference TRBV5-1 and TRBJ1-1, reads KAGVTQTPRYLIKTRGQQVTLSCSPISGHRSVSWYQQTPGQGLQFLFEYFSETQRNKGNFPGRFSGRQFSNSRSEMNVSTLELGDSALYLCASSFRTGPMNTEAFFGQGTRLTVV.

CDR3 amino acids: CASSQTLGEQYF. CDR3 DNA sequence: TGTGCCAGCAGCCAAACGTTGGGCGAGCAGTACTTC. The chain couples TRBV5-4 to TRBJ2-5; D call uncertain. The J call is uncertain, as TRBJ2-7 better fits the DNA end. CDR1 SGHNT and CDR2 YYREEE come from the germline V gene (reference sequence). The CDR3 spans 12 residues.

The chain joins TRBV28 to TRBJ2-7; TRBD1 aligns across 9 bases. J lost 4 bases, V lost 3 bases, and 4 bases had no gene match. CDR1 MDHEN and CDR2 SYDVKM come from the germline V gene. The CDR3 is 14 residues long. The CDR3 DNA follows: TGTGCCAGCAGTTTCCGTGACAGGGGGTACGAGCAGTACTTC. This gives the protein CASSFRDRGYEQYF.